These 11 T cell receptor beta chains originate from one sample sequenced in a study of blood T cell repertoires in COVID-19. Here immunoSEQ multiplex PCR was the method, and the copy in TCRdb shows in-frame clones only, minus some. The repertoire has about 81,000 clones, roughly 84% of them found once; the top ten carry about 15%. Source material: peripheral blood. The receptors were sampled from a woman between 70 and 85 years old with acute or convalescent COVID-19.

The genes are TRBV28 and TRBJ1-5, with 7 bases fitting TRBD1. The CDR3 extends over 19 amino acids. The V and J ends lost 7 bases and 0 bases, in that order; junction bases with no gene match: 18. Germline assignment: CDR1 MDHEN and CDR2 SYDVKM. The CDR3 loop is CASTTTGVTRGNSNQPQHF. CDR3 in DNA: TGTGCCAGCACAACAACAGGGGTCACGAGAGGTAATAGCAATCAGCCCCAGCATTTT.

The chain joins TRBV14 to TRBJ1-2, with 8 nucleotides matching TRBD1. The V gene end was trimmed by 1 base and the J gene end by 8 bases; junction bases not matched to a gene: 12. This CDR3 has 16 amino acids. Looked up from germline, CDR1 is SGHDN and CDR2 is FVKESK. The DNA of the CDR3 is TGTGCCAGCAGCCAAGTTTCTATCCAGGGGGCTGGAGGCTACACCTTC. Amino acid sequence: CASSQVSIQGAGGYTF.

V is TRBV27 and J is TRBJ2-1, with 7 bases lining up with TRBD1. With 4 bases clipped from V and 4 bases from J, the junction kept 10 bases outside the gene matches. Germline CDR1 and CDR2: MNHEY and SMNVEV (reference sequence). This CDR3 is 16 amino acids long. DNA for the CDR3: TGTGCCAGCAGTTCGTACAGGGGTGCGCTTTACAATGAGCAGTTCTTC. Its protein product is CASSSYRGALYNEQFF.

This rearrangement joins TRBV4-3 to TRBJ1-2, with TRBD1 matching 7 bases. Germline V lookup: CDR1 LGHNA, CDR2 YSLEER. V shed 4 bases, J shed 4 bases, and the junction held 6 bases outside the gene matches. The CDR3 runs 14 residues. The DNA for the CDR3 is TGCGCCAGCAGCCCGAGCCGGGACAGCTATGGCTACACCTTC. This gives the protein CASSPSRDSYGYTF.

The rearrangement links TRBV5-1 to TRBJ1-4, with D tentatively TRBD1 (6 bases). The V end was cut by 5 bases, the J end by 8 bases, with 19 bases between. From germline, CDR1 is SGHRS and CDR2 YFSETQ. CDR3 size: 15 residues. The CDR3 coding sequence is TGCGCCAGCAGAAAAGGGGCAGGGGATGGAGAAAAACTGTTTTTT. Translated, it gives CASRKGAGDGEKLFF.

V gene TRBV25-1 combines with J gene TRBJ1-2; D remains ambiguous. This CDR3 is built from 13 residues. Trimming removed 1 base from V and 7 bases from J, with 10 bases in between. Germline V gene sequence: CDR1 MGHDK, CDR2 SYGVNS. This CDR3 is CASSESGVSGYTF. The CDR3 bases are TGTGCCAGCAGTGAATCCGGGGTTTCTGGCTACACCTTC.

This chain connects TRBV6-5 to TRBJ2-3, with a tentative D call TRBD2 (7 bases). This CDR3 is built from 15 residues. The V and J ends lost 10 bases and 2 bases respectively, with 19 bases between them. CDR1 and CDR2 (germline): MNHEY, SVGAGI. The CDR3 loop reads CATKGGARTTDTQYF. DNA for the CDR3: TGTGCCACAAAAGGGGGGGCGCGGACCACAGATACGCAGTATTTT.

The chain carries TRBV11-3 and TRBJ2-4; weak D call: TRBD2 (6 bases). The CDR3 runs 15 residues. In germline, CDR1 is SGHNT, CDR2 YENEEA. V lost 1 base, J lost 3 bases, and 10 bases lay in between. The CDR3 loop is CASSLAWGGKNIQYF. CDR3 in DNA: TGTGCCAGCAGCTTAGCTTGGGGAGGCAAAAACATTCAGTACTTC.

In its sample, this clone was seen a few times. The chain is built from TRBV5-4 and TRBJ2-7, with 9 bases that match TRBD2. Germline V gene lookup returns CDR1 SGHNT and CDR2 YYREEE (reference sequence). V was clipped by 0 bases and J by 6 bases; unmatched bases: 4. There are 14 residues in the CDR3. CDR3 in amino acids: CASSLGGRASEQYV. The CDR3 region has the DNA TGTGCCAGCAGCTTGGGCGGGAGGGCCTCCGAGCAGTACGTC.

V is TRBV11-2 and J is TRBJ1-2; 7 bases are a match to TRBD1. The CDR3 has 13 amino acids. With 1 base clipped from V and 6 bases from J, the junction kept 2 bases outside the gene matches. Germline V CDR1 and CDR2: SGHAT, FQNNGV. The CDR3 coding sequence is TGTGCCAGCAGCTTAGGGGGGACAGATGGCTACACCTTC. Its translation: CASSLGGTDGYTF.

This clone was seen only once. DNA of the CDR3: TGTGCCAGCAGCCCCCTAAACAATGAGCAGTTCTTC. This translates into CASSPLNNEQFF. The genes are TRBV7-9 and TRBJ2-1; unclear D gene. Trimming removed 5 bases from V and 5 bases from J, with 7 bases in between. Germline CDR1 SEHNR, CDR2 FQNEAQ (reference sequence). The CDR3 contains 12 residues.